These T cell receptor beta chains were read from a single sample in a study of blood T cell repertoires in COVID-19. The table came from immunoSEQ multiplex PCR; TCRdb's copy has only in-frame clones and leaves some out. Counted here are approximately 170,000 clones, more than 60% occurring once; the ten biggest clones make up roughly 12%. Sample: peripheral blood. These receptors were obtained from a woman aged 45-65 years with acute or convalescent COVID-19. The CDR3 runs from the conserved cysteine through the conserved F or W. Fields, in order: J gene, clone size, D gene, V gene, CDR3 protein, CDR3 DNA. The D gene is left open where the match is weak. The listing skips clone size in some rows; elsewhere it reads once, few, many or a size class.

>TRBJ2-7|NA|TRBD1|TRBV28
CASSEPGTVTYEQYF
TGTGCCAGCAGCGAACCCGGGACAGTAACCTACGAGCAGTACTTC
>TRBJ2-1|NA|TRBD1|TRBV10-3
CAISEGVTGYTIEQFF
TGTGCCATCAGTGAGGGTGTGACAGGGTATACAATTGAGCAGTTCTTC
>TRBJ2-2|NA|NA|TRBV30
CAWKAGNTGELFF
TGTGCCTGGAAAGCGGGGAACACCGGGGAGCTGTTTTTT
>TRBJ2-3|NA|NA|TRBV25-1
CASSGPTDTQYF
TGTGCCAGCAGTGGGCCCACAGATACGCAGTATTTT
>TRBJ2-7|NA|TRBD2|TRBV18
CASSPMIGRGYEQYF
TGTGCCAGCTCACCAATGATCGGGAGGGGGTACGAGCAGTACTTC
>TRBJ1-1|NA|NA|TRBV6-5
CASSPEERAEAFF
TGTGCCAGCAGCCCCGAGGAGAGGGCTGAAGCTTTCTTT
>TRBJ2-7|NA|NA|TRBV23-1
CASSPPCYEQYF
TGCGCCAGCAGTCCCCCCTGCTACGAGCAGTACTTC
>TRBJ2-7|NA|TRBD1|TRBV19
CASSPRGQGTYEQYF
TGTGCCAGTAGCCCACGGGGACAGGGGACCTACGAGCAGTACTTC
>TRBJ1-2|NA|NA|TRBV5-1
CASSLEAGTYGYTF
TGCGCCAGCAGCTTGGAGGCGGGTACCTATGGCTACACCTTC
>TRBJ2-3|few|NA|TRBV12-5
CASGLGLGQGPDTQYF
TGTGCTAGTGGTTTGGGGTTGGGGCAGGGCCCAGATACGCAGTATTTT
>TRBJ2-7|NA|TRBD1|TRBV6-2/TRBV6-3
CASSYSMGQINSYEQYF
TGTGCCAGCAGTTACTCGATGGGACAGATAAACTCCTACGAGCAGTACTTC
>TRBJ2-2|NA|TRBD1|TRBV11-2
CASSQDRAGELFF
TGTGCCAGCAGTCAGGACAGGGCCGGGGAGCTGTTTTTT
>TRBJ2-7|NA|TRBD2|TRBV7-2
CASSLAGTDTYEQYF
TGTGCCAGCAGTCTAGCGGGGACTGACACCTACGAGCAGTACTTC
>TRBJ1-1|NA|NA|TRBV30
CAWRQTNTEAFF
TGTGCCTGGAGACAGACGAACACTGAAGCTTTCTTT
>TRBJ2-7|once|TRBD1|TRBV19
CASSTYTGGYEQYF
TGTGCCAGTAGCACTTATACAGGGGGCTACGAGCAGTACTTC
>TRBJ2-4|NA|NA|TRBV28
CASSPPSAKNIQYF
TGTGCCAGCAGTCCCCCCTCCGCCAAAAACATTCAGTACTTC
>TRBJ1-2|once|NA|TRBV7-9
CASSHTGLGYTF
TGTGCCAGCAGCCATACAGGGTTGGGCTACACCTTC
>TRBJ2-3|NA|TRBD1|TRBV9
CASSLQGGVIGTQYF
TGTGCCAGCAGCCTGCAAGGGGGCGTGATTGGTACGCAGTATTTT
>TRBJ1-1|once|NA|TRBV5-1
CASSPGPQRATNTEAFF
TGCGCCAGCAGCCCTGGCCCCCAGAGGGCGACGAACACTGAAGCTTTCTTT
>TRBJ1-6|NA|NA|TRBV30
CAWTTSPNSPLHF
TGTGCCTGGACTACCTCCCCCAATTCACCCCTCCACTTT
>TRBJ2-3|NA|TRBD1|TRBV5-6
CASTLDRGISTDTQYF
TGTGCCAGCACCCTGGACAGGGGCATTAGCACAGATACGCAGTATTTT
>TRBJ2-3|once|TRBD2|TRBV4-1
CASSQAVRTSGSPQYF
TGCGCCAGCAGCCAAGCCGTGAGGACTAGCGGGAGCCCGCAGTATTTT
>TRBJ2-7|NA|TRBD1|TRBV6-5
CASSLGQAVEQYF
TGTGCCAGCAGTCTAGGACAGGCGGTCGAGCAGTACTTC
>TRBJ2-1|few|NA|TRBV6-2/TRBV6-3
CASSYIVYEQFF
TGTGCCAGCAGTTATATAGTTTACGAGCAGTTCTTC
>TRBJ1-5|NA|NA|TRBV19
CASSASPGQPQHF
TGTGCCAGTAGTGCATCCCCGGGACAGCCCCAGCATTTT
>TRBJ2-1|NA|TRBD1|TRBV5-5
CASSTTGDNEQFF
TGTGCCAGCAGCACGACAGGGGACAATGAGCAGTTCTTC
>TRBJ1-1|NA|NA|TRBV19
CASISTSRTEAFF
TGTGCCAGTATCTCTACTAGTCGCACTGAAGCTTTCTTT
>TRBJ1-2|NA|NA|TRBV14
CASSLSHYSVYGYTF
TGTGCCAGCAGCCTATCCCACTATTCGGTATATGGCTACACCTTC
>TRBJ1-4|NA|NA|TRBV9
CASSPRDSPLEKLFF
TGTGCCAGCAGCCCGCGGGACTCCCCCCTTGAAAAACTGTTTTTT
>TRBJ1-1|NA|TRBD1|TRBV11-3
CASSPGTGTPEAFF
TGTGCCAGCAGCCCCGGGACAGGGACCCCTGAAGCTTTCTTT
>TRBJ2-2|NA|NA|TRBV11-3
CASSLDGGPNTGELFF
TGTGCCAGCAGCTTAGACGGAGGACCCAACACCGGGGAGCTGTTTTTT
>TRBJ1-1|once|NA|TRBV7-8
CASSLLVGAQRTEAFF
TGTGCCAGCAGCCTTTTAGTCGGAGCCCAGAGGACTGAAGCTTTCTTT
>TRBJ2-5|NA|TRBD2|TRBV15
CATSRGSTSGTETQYF
TGTGCCACCAGCAGAGGATCGACTAGCGGGACAGAGACCCAGTACTTC
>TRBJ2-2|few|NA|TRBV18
CASLPRSGWNTGELFF
TGTGCCAGTCTACCGCGGTCGGGATGGAACACCGGGGAGCTGTTTTTT
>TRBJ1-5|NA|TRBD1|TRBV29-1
CSVVLGQGASGNQPQHF
TGCAGCGTTGTCCTGGGACAGGGGGCTTCGGGCAATCAGCCCCAGCATTTT
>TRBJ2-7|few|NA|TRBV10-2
CASSEPYMTIPSYEQYF
TGCGCCAGCAGTGAGCCATACATGACTATACCCTCCTACGAGCAGTACTTC
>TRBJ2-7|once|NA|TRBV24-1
CATSDRDTYEQYF
TGTGCCACCAGTGATCGGGACACCTACGAGCAGTACTTC
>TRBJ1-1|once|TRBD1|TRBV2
CASSRHQGQGETEAFF
TGTGCCAGCAGCCGCCACCAGGGACAGGGGGAAACTGAAGCTTTCTTT
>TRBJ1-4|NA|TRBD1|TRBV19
CASSQTGVHEKLFF
TGTGCCAGTAGCCAGACAGGGGTGCATGAAAAACTGTTTTTT
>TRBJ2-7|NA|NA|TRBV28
CASSSKQGIGIYEQYF
TGTGCCAGCAGTTCCAAACAGGGCATTGGGATCTACGAGCAGTACTTC
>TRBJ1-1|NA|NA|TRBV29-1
CSVENTLVTEAFF
TGCAGCGTTGAAAATACCCTAGTGACTGAAGCTTTCTTT
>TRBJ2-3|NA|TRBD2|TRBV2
CASSGRGLAGVADTQYF
TGTGCCAGCAGTGGACGGGGACTAGCGGGAGTGGCAGATACGCAGTATTTT
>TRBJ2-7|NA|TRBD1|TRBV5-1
CASSSQGGHEQYF
TGCGCCAGCAGTTCACAGGGGGGACACGAGCAGTACTTC
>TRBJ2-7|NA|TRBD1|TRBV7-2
CASSLRTGKGSYEQYF
TGTGCCAGCAGCTTAAGGACAGGGAAGGGCTCCTACGAGCAGTACTTC
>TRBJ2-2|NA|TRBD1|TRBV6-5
CASPTGGGGELFF
TGTGCCAGCCCTACAGGGGGTGGCGGGGAGCTGTTTTTT
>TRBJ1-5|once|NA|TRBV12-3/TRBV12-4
CASSVRGQPQHF
TGTGCCAGCAGTGTAAGAGGACAGCCCCAGCATTTT
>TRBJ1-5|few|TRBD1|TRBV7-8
CASSLGTGSWSSNQPQHF
TGTGCCAGCAGCTTAGGGACAGGGTCTTGGAGTAGCAATCAGCCCCAGCATTTT
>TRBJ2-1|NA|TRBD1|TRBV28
CASRIPGTGIYNEQFF
TGTGCCAGCAGGATCCCAGGGACAGGGATTTACAATGAGCAGTTCTTC
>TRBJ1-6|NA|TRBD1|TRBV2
CASGQGNSPLHF
TGTGCCAGCGGACAGGGGAATTCACCCCTCCACTTT
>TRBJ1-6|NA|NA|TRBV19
CASDQGSSYNSPLHF
TGTGCCAGTGATCAGGGGAGCTCCTATAATTCACCCCTCCACTTT
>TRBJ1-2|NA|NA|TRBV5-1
CASSILTDNYGYTF
TGCGCCAGCAGCATTCTGACAGATAACTATGGCTACACCTTC
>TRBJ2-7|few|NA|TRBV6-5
CASSPQGLYEQYF
TGTGCCAGCAGCCCACAGGGTCTCTACGAGCAGTACTTC
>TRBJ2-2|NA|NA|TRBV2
CASSATEAGELFF
TGTGCCAGCAGTGCTACAGAAGCCGGGGAGCTGTTTTTT
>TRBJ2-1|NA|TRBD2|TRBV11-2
CASSFPGLAGVNEQFF
TGTGCCAGCAGCTTCCCGGGACTAGCGGGAGTAAATGAGCAGTTCTTC
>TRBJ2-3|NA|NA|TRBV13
CASSLDTAVYF
TGTGCCAGCAGCTTAGACACGGCGGTATATTTT
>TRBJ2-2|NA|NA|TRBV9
CASSVEQVRTGELFF
TGTGCCAGCAGCGTAGAGCAAGTGAGGACCGGGGAGCTGTTTTTT
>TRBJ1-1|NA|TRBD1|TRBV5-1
CASTASPGDRGLSNTEAFF
TGCGCCAGCACCGCGAGCCCTGGGGACAGGGGGCTAAGCAACACTGAAGCTTTCTTT
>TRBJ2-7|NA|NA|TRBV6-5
CASSSRGRGASYEQYF
TGTGCCAGCAGTTCGCGTGGAAGGGGCGCATCCTACGAGCAGTACTTC
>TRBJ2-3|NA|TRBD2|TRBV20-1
CSASPPLAGFADTQYF
TGCAGTGCTAGTCCCCCTCTAGCGGGGTTCGCAGATACGCAGTATTTT
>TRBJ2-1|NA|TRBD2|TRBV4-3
CASSQIAGTSYNEQFF
TGCGCCAGCAGCCAGATAGCGGGAACGTCCTACAATGAGCAGTTCTTC